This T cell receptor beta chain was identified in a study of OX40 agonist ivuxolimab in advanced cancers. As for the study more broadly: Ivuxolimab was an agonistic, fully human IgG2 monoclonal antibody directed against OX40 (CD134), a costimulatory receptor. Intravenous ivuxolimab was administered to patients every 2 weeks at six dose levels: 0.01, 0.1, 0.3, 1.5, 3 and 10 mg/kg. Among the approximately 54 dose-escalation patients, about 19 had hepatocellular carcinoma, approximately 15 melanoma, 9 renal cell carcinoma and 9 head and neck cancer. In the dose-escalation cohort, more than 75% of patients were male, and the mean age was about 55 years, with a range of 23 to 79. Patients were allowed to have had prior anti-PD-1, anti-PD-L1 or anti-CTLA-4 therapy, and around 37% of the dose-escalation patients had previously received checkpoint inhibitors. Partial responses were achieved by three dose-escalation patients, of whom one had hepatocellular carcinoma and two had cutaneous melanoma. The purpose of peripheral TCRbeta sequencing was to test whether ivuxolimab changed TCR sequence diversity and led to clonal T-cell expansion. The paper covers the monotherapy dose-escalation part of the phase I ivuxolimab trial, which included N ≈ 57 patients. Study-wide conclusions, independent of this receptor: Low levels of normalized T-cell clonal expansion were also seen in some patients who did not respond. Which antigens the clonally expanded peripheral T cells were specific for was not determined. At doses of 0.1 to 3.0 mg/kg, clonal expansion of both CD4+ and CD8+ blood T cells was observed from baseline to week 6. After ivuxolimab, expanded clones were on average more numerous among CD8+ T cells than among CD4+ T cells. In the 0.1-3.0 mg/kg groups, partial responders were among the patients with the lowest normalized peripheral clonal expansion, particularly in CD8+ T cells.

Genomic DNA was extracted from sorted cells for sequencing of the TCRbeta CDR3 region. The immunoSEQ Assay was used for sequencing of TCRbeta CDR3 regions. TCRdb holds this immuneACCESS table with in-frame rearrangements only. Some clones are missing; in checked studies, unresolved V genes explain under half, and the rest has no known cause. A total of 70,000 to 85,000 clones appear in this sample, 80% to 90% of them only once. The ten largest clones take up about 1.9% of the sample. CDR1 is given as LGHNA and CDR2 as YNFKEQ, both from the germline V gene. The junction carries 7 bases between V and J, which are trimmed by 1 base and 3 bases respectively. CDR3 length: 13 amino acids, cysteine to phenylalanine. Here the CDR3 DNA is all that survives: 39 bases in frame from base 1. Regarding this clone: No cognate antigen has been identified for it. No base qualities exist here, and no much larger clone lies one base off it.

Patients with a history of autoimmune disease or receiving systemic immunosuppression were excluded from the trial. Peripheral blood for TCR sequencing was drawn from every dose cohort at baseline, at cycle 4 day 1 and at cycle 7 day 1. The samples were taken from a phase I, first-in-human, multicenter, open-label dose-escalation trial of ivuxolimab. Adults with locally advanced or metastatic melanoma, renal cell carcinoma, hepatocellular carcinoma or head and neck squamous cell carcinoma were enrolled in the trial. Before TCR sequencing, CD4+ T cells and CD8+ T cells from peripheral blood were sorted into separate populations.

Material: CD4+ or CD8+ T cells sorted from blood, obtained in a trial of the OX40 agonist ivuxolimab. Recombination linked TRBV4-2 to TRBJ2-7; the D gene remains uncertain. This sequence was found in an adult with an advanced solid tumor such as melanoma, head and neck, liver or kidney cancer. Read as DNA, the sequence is TGTGCCAGCAGCCAAGGAAGCCGCTACGAGCAGTACTTC. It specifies CASSQGSRYEQYF.